Listed below are T cell receptor beta chains from one sample, sequenced in a study of blood T cell repertoires in COVID-19. Produced via immunoSEQ multiplex PCR; TCRdb's table is partial and in-frame only. The data show around 80,000 clones, roughly 76% seen once. Sequenced sample: peripheral blood. The receptors originated from a woman older than 75 with active or convalescent COVID-19. The conserved cysteine and the conserved F or W are not part of the CDR3 here. The D gene is left open where the match is weak.

d_gene	v_gene	j_gene	CDR3aa
-	TRBV13	TRBJ2-5	ASSAAWAPPRETQY
-	TRBV19	TRBJ2-4	ASSMTDSGAQY
TRBD2	TRBV11-2	TRBJ2-7	ASSLVRLAGPYEQY
TRBD1	TRBV11-2	TRBJ1-1	ASSLWLAGGRAF
-	TRBV4-3	TRBJ2-5	ASSQERRGKETQY
TRBD2	TRBV7-2	TRBJ2-7	ASSPRLAGGYEQY
-	TRBV9	TRBJ2-5	ASSVGPGETQY
TRBD1	TRBV13	TRBJ1-1	ASSTHRGRERMNTEAF
TRBD2	TRBV2	TRBJ2-5	ASRFGLAGGTQY
-	TRBV9	TRBJ1-1	ASSVGPDTEAF
-	TRBV7-9	TRBJ1-5	ASSSYLGNPNQPQH
TRBD2	TRBV11-2	TRBJ2-5	ASSFGLAGGETQY
-	TRBV5-6	TRBJ1-6	ASSPGRARYYNSPLH
TRBD1	TRBV11-2	TRBJ1-2	ASGPIGTGGVRNYGYT
TRBD1	TRBV6-2/TRBV6-3	TRBJ1-5	ASSYSWQGAQPQH
-	TRBV5-1	TRBJ2-5	ASSQTADQETQY
-	TRBV3-1/TRBV3-2	TRBJ2-7	ASSPRGLRVGGVNEQY
-	TRBV5-6	TRBJ2-7	ASSLEGEQVYEQY
-	TRBV6-1	TRBJ1-6	ASSEDLSGLYSPLH
-	TRBV6-6	TRBJ2-1	ASTQQVVDEQF
-	TRBV30	TRBJ1-2	AWSGGVRYGYT
-	TRBV4-3	TRBJ1-2	ASSHGGGTNYGYT
-	TRBV5-1	TRBJ2-5	ASSLGGKQETQY
-	TRBV5-1	TRBJ2-7	ASSLEGDPYEQY
-	TRBV18	TRBJ1-4	ASSPIDRSNEKLF
-	TRBV7-9	TRBJ2-1	ASSPRAGEAYNEQF
-	TRBV10-1	TRBJ2-1	ASSDSNSNEQF
-	TRBV19	TRBJ1-3	ASSTSAGAGNTIY
-	TRBV5-1	TRBJ1-5	ASSLGTNSNQPQH
TRBD1	TRBV5-4	TRBJ1-1	ASSAWDSREAF
-	TRBV12-3/TRBV12-4	TRBJ1-6	ASSAMGNSPLH
TRBD1	TRBV19	TRBJ1-1	ASSPGQGAAF
TRBD2	TRBV6-2/TRBV6-3	TRBJ2-7	ASSSLGAGAA
-	TRBV4-1	TRBJ1-2	ASSQEVAEYGYT
-	TRBV6-2/TRBV6-3	TRBJ1-3	ASSGAGNTIY
-	TRBV7-2	TRBJ1-2	ASSLVGHGNYGYT
-	TRBV19	TRBJ2-1	ATNRGGPYNEQF
TRBD1	TRBV6-5	TRBJ2-3	ASRRTGSTDTQY
-	TRBV10-3	TRBJ1-1	AITEDRLNTEAF
TRBD1	TRBV7-8	TRBJ1-5	ASSLEGRGSNQPQH
-	TRBV29-1	TRBJ1-1	SVSASRNRHEAF
-	TRBV2	TRBJ1-1	ASSEATGIEAF
-	TRBV5-8	TRBJ1-6	ASSFSAGPLH